This is a list of T cell receptor beta chains from one sample in a study of shared clonotypes between healthy human individuals. Data came from immunoSEQ multiplex PCR; TCRdb stores just in-frame clones and leaves some out. This sample carries about 120,000 clones, around 68% of them seen once, and the ten largest clones take roughly a quarter. Sequencing was performed on memory CD8+ T cells sorted from blood. The receptor source for this set is a woman in her thirties in good health. The CDR3 runs from the conserved cysteine through the conserved F or W. The D gene is left open where the match is weak. Size is omitted from some rows. Given values are once, few, many or a class for expanded clones.

CDR3aa	CDR3nt	d_gene	abundance	v_gene	j_gene
CASSQESGTSHEQYF	TGTGCCAGCAGCCAAGAAAGCGGGACATCCCACGAGCAGTACTTC	NA	few	TRBV4-2	TRBJ2-7
CASSSTSGSYNEQFF	TGCGCCAGCAGCTCGACTAGCGGGAGCTACAATGAGCAGTTCTTC	TRBD2	NA	TRBV5-1	TRBJ2-1
CASSERPGPLPYEQYF	TGTGCCAGCAGTGAACGCCCGGGCCCCCTCCCCTACGAGCAGTACTTC	NA	NA	TRBV6-1	TRBJ2-7
CAIRHSTDTQYF	TGTGCCATCCGCCATAGCACAGATACGCAGTATTTT	NA	NA	TRBV10-3	TRBJ2-3
CASSVGGSAETQYF	TGTGCCAGCAGCGTCGGGGGATCGGCGGAGACCCAGTACTTC	NA	few	TRBV9	TRBJ2-5
CSVDDYTGELFF	TGCAGCGTTGATGATTACACCGGGGAGCTGTTTTTT	NA	NA	TRBV29-1	TRBJ2-2
CASTKAGEASYEQYF	TGTGCCAGCACAAAAGCAGGGGAAGCCTCCTACGAGCAGTACTTC	NA	NA	TRBV2	TRBJ2-7
CSVDSLLPPLAGGLNNWVSEQFF	TGCAGCGTTGATTCCCTCCTCCCTCCTCTAGCGGGAGGATTGAATAATTGGGTGAGTGAGCAGTTCTTC	TRBD2	NA	TRBV29-1	TRBJ2-1
CASSKVAPGSGYRDRGAEQYF	NA	NA	NA	TRBV21-1	TRBJ2-7
CSVAGTGTIGGYTF	TGCAGCGTCGCCGGGACAGGGACGATAGGTGGCTACACCTTC	TRBD1	few	TRBV29-1	TRBJ1-2
CSVDTPGNTIYF	TGCAGCGTTGACACTCCCGGAAACACCATATATTTT	NA	NA	TRBV29-1	TRBJ1-3
CASRGGTSGYEQYF	TGTGCCAGCAGAGGGGGGACTAGCGGTTACGAGCAGTACTTC	TRBD2	NA	TRBV13	TRBJ2-7
CASSYTRDTQYF	TGCGCCAGCAGCTATACGAGAGATACGCAGTATTTT	NA	NA	TRBV5-1	TRBJ2-3
CASSEEQPNTGELFF	TGTGCCAGCAGTGAAGAACAGCCGAACACCGGGGAGCTGTTTTTT	NA	NA	TRBV25-1	TRBJ2-2
CASSLGWDQYEQYF	TGCGCCAGCAGCTTGGGGTGGGATCAGTACGAGCAGTACTTC	NA	NA	TRBV5-1	TRBJ2-7
CASGWAYEQYF	TGTGCCAGCGGATGGGCGTACGAGCAGTACTTC	NA	few	TRBV28	TRBJ2-7
CASGGTNTEAFF	TGCGCCAGCGGAGGAACCAACACTGAAGCTTTCTTT	NA	many	TRBV5-1	TRBJ1-1
CASSTGLAGGIYEQYF	TGTGCCAGCAGCACGGGACTAGCGGGAGGGATCTACGAGCAGTACTTC	TRBD2	NA	TRBV5-4	TRBJ2-7
CASSLGPGNEQFF	TGCGCCAGCAGCTTGGGGCCAGGGAATGAGCAGTTCTTC	NA	NA	TRBV5-1	TRBJ2-1
CASSWGTGSPPYEQYF	TGTGCCAGCAGCTGGGGGACAGGGAGCCCTCCCTACGAGCAGTACTTC	TRBD1	NA	TRBV5-4	TRBJ2-7
CASTRGAYEQYF	TGTGCCAGCACCCGCGGCGCCTACGAGCAGTACTTC	NA	NA	TRBV6-1	TRBJ2-7
CASSLVDYAETQYF	TGCGCCAGCAGCTTGGTGGACTATGCAGAGACCCAGTACTTC	NA	NA	TRBV5-1	TRBJ2-5
CASSFFVPGSGANVLTF	TGTGCCAGCAGTTTTTTCGTGCCGGGATCTGGGGCCAACGTCCTGACTTTC	NA	once	TRBV27	TRBJ2-6
CASSIRETYNEQFF	TGTGCCAGTAGTATCCGGGAGACCTACAATGAGCAGTTCTTC	NA	NA	TRBV19	TRBJ2-1
CASSLVGGVSNQPQHF	TGTGCCAGCAGTTTAGTAGGAGGAGTATCCAATCAGCCCCAGCATTTT	NA	NA	TRBV27	TRBJ1-5
CASSGLQGGTGELFF	TGTGCCAGCAGCGGACTACAGGGAGGAACCGGGGAGCTGTTTTTT	NA	many	TRBV25-1	TRBJ2-2
CASTMGGMDYGYTF	TGTGCCAGTACCATGGGGGGCATGGACTATGGCTACACCTTC	NA	NA	TRBV19	TRBJ1-2
CASSLLGRGGTDTQYF	TGCGCCAGCAGCTTGCTCGGGCGAGGGGGCACAGATACGCAGTATTTT	NA	NA	TRBV5-1	TRBJ2-3
CASSLLGVAGVGTDTQYF	TGTGCCAGCAGCTTACTCGGGGTAGCGGGAGTAGGGACAGATACGCAGTATTTT	TRBD2	once	TRBV7-6	TRBJ2-3
CASTAGPRNEQFF	TGTGCCAGCACCGCTGGTCCCCGGAATGAGCAGTTCTTC	NA	few	TRBV2	TRBJ2-1
CASSQEFFQGSSEQFF	TGCGCCAGCAGCCAAGAATTCTTTCAGGGGTCTAGTGAGCAGTTCTTC	NA	NA	TRBV4-1	TRBJ2-1
CAISPGRGGSPKGETQYF	TGTGCCATCAGCCCGGGACGTGGCGGGAGTCCTAAAGGGGAGACCCAGTACTTC	TRBD2	NA	TRBV10-3	TRBJ2-5
CAWSLILYEQYF	TGTGCCTGGAGCCTTATCCTCTACGAGCAGTACTTC	NA	few	TRBV30	TRBJ2-7
CASVSSTGPTGELFF	TGTGCCAGCGTTTCGAGTACAGGGCCCACCGGGGAGCTGTTTTTT	NA	NA	TRBV2	TRBJ2-2
CASSQVEGRGGETQYF	TGCGCCAGCAGCCAAGTGGAGGGGAGGGGGGGAGAGACCCAGTACTTC	NA	many	TRBV4-1	TRBJ2-5
CASRPRGGLVEQYF	TGTGCCAGCAGACCACGGGGAGGGTTGGTCGAGCAGTACTTC	TRBD2	once	TRBV6-6	TRBJ2-7
CASSDPVQDVLFF	TGTGCCAGCAGTGATCCTGTTCAGGATGTGCTGTTCTTC	NA	NA	TRBV25-1	TRBJ2-1
CASSEPTDHEQFF	TGTGCCAGCAGTGAACCGACCGACCATGAGCAGTTCTTC	NA	once	TRBV6-1	TRBJ2-1
CASSPYYGNEQFF	TGTGCCAGCAGCCCATATTACGGCAATGAGCAGTTCTTC	NA	NA	TRBV7-2	TRBJ2-1
CASSEVRGVTNEKLFF	TGTGCCAGCAGTGAGGTCAGGGGTGTCACTAATGAAAAACTGTTTTTT	NA	NA	TRBV25-1	TRBJ1-4
CATAPGPLNEQFF	TGCGCCACCGCCCCGGGACCCCTCAATGAGCAGTTCTTC	NA	NA	TRBV10-2	TRBJ2-1
CASSPPTGWETQYF	TGTGCCAGCAGCCCTCCGACAGGGTGGGAGACCCAGTACTTC	TRBD1	NA	TRBV7-8	TRBJ2-5
CASSTWDRGSSGNTIYF	TGTGCCAGCAGTACATGGGACAGGGGGAGCTCTGGAAACACCATATATTTT	TRBD1	NA	TRBV28	TRBJ1-3
CASSRQGDSSLYTF	TGTGCCAGCAGCCGACAGGGGGATAGTTCACTCTACACCTTC	TRBD1	once	TRBV7-2	TRBJ1-2
CATSRDLGGLNEQFF	TGTGCCACCAGCAGAGATCTCGGGGGACTGAATGAGCAGTTCTTC	NA	NA	TRBV15	TRBJ2-1
CASSSGGRGMDTQYF	TGCGCCAGCAGCTCGGGAGGCAGGGGGATGGATACGCAGTATTTT	NA	NA	TRBV5-1	TRBJ2-3
CASSGEGEADTQYF	TGTGCCAGCAGTGGGGAGGGGGAGGCGGATACGCAGTATTTT	NA	NA	TRBV25-1	TRBJ2-3
CATSGSGNPYEQYF	TGTGCCACCAGCGGTAGCGGGAATCCCTACGAGCAGTACTTC	TRBD2	NA	TRBV15	TRBJ2-7
CASRNPISNTEAFF	TGTGCCAGCAGAAATCCCATATCGAACACTGAAGCTTTCTTT	NA	few	TRBV5-4	TRBJ1-1
CASSVVEGVGETQYF	TGTGCCAGCAGCGTAGTCGAGGGAGTGGGGGAGACCCAGTACTTC	NA	NA	TRBV9	TRBJ2-5
CASSPGQDAGELFF	TGTGCCAGCAGCCCTGGACAGGACGCCGGGGAGCTGTTTTTT	TRBD1	NA	TRBV7-6	TRBJ2-2
CASGALRVSLGYGYTF	TGTGCCAGTGGGGCCTTAAGGGTATCACTGGGCTATGGCTACACCTTC	NA	NA	TRBV28	TRBJ1-2
CASSLVGGPFVEQFF	TGTGCCAGCAGTTTAGTGGGAGGGCCTTTCGTTGAGCAGTTCTTC	TRBD2	NA	TRBV28	TRBJ2-1
CASSKVSSYEQYF	TGTGCCAGTAGTAAAGTATCCTCCTACGAGCAGTACTTC	NA	NA	TRBV19	TRBJ2-7